The sequence of this T cell receptor beta chain was determined in a study of blood T cell repertoires in COVID-19. Study-level information: The cDNA or gDNA used as material had been derived from T cells, B-cell-depleted T cells, or PBMCs.

Sequencing was performed with immunoSEQ multiplex PCR; in TCRdb, only in-frame clones are kept and a portion is missing. Of roughly 430,000 clones detected, roughly 86% appear once; the ten largest clones hold 2% to 2.5%. Germline CDR1 and CDR2: LNHDA and SQIVND (reference sequence). CDR3 length: 15 amino acids. J gave up 2 bases and V 9 bases, and 13 bases lay outside the gene matches. The clonotype originates from a woman aged 40 to 50 with acute COVID-19. The sample consisted of PBMCs or T cells enriched from blood (not recorded which). The gene calls are TRBV19 and TRBJ2-7, with 7 bases fitting TRBD1. The CDR3 DNA reads as TGTGCCAGCAAAAAATATACCGGGACAGCCTACGAGCAGTACTTC. Amino acids: CASKKYTGTAYEQYF.